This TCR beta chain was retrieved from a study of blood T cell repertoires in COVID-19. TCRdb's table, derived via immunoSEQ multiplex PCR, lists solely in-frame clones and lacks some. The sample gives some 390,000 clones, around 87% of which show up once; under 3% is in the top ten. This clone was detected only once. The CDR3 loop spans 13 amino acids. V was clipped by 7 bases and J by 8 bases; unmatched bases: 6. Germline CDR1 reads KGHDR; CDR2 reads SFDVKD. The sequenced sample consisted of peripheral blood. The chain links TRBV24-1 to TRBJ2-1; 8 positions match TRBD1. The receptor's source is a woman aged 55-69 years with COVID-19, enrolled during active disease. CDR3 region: CATSRQGFDEQFF. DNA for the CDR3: TGTGCCACCAGCCGACAGGGGTTTGATGAGCAGTTCTTC.